Described below is a single T cell receptor (beta chain) sequence and its context. What it binds is unknown. A much bigger clone sits one base away, suggesting this may be a read error. Time point of the sample: newly diagnosed GD, antithyroid drugs for less than 3 months. The TCR library used RNA extracted from PBMCs. Diagnosis followed American Thyroid Association guidelines for Graves' disease. The authors built TCR beta libraries using iRepertoire HTBI primers and Arm-PCR of CDR3 regions. TCRdb fed the multiplex PCR reads into MiXCR, producing one record per CDR3 protein. Among around 460,000 distinct CDR3 sequences listed, 13% to 15% were seen once. Germline V lookup: CDR1 LGHNA, CDR2 YNFKEQ. Unmatched junction bases numbered 7, after V lost 0 bases and J lost 5 bases. The CDR3 extends over 16 amino acids. This entry is derived from a study of regulatory T cells in long-lasting Graves disease. The overall study: Graves' patients diagnosed newly had used antithyroid drugs under 3 months.

Study results and caveats: It was in persistent disease that TRBV28, TRBJ1-2 and TRBJ2-5 were favored.

The sample also formed part of further work on T cells in Graves' hyperthyroidism and ophthalmopathy. As that study records: Blood held most thyroid clonotypes expanded above 0.001 frequency.

The sequence was collected from a woman aged 50 to 65 with Graves disease. This specimen was peripheral blood mononuclear cells (PBMCs), taken at new diagnosis, from a patient treated with antithyroid drugs. V and J are TRBV4-2 and TRBJ2-7; 10 positions agree with TRBD2. CDR3 DNA sequence: TGTGCCAGCAGCCAAGATCGTGCTAGCGGGAGTGACGAGCAGTACTTC. Translated: CASSQDRASGSDEQYF.